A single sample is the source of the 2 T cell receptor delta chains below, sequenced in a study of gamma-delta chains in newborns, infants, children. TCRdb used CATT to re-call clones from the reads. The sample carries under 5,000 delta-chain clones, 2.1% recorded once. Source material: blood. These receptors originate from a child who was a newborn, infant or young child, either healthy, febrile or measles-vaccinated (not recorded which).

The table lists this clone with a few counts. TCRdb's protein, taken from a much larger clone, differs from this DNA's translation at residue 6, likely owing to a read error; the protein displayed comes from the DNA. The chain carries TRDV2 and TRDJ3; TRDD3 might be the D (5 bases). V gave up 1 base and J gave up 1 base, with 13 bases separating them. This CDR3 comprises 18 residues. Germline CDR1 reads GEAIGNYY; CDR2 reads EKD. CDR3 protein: CACDTEGLFSWDTRQMFF. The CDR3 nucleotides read TGTGCCTGTGACACTGAGGGATTATTTTCCTGGGACACCCGACAGATGTTTTTC.

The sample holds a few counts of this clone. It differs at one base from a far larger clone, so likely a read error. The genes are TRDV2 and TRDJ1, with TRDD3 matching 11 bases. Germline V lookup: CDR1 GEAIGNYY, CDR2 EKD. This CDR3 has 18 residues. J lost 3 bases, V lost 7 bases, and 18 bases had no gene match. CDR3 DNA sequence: TGTGCCTGCGGCACTTTGTTGGTGGGGGATACGCATCCCGATAAACTCATCTTT. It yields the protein CACGTLLVGDTHPDKLIF.